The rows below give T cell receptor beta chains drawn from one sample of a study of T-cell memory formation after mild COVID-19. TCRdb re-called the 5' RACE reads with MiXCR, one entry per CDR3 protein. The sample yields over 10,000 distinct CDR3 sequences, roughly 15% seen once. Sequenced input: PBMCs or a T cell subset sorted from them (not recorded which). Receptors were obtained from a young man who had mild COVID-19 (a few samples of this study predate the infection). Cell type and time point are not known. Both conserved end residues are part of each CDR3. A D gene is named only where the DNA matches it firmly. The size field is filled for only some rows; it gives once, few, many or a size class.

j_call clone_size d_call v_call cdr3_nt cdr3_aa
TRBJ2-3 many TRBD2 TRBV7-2 TGTGCCAGCAGCCCAGGGACTAGCGCAGATACGCAGTATTTT CASSPGTSADTQYF
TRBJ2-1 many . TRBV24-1 TGTGCCACCAGTGATGTTTTTCGCGGGGGCAACAATGAGCAGTTCTTC CATSDVFRGGNNEQFF
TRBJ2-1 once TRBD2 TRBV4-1 TGCGCCAGCAGCCAAGAACGCGGGGGGTATGATGAGCAGTTCTTC CASSQERGGYDEQFF
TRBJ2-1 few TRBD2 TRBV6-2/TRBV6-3 TGTGCCAGCAGTTGGGCCCTTTGGACTAGCGGCTACAATGAGCAGTTCTTC CASSWALWTSGYNEQFF
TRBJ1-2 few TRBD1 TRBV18 TGTGCCAGCTCACAGCAACCGGGACAGGGGGACTATGGCTACACCTTC CASSQQPGQGDYGYTF
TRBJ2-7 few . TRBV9 TGTGCCAGCAGCGGGACCCCGGGGGGCGCTGGGGAGCAGTACTTC CASSGTPGGAGEQYF
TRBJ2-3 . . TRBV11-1 TGTGCCAGCAGCTTAGGTCAGAACGGAGCAGATACGCAGTATTTT CASSLGQNGADTQYF
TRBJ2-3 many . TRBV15 TGTGCCACCAGCAGAGGCCCAACTATTGCCCGCAGGGATACGCAGTATTTT CATSRGPTIARRDTQYF
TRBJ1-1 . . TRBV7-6 TGTGCCAGCAGCTTAAGGGGGTTGGGGAACACTGAAGCTTTCTTT CASSLRGLGNTEAFF
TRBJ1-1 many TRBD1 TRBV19 TGTGCCAGGGACAGGGTGGGCACTGAAGCTTTCTTT CARDRVGTEAFF
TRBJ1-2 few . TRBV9 TGTGCCAGCAGCGTAGGGACAGAGAGACTCCATACCTATGGCTACACCTTC CASSVGTERLHTYGYTF
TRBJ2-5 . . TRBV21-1 TGTGCCAGCAGCAAGCGGGGAACTAGCGGGGTGTACCAAGAGACCCAGTACTTC CASSKRGTSGVYQETQYF
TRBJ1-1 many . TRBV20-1 TGCAGTGCTAGAGATAAGAAAAGGACCCGGGGGGCCGAAGCTTTCTTT CSARDKKRTRGAEAFF
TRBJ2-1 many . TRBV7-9 TGTGCCAGCACCGACGGTAGCTTCCTCTACAATGAGCAGTTCTTC CASTDGSFLYNEQFF
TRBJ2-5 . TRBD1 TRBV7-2 TGTGCCAGCAGCTCTCCCTACAGGGGCGAGACCCAGTACTTC CASSSPYRGETQYF
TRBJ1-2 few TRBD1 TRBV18 TGTGCCAGCTCACCAGGGACAGACTATGGCTACACCTTC CASSPGTDYGYTF
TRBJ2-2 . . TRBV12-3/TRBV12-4 TGTGCCAGCAGCTTCGGGCGGACCGGGGAGCTGTTTTTT CASSFGRTGELFF
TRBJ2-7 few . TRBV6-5 TGTGCCAGCAGACCTCTGGGACGTCTGATCTACGAGCAGTACTTC CASRPLGRLIYEQYF
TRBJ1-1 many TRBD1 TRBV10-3 TGTGCCATCAGTGAGAGCCCCGGACAGGGGGCGGCCTTTGAAGCTTTCTTT CAISESPGQGAAFEAFF
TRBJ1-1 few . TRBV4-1 TGCGCCAGCAGCGTATACAGGGTAGGGACTGAAGCTTTCTTT CASSVYRVGTEAFF
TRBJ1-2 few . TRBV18 TGTGCCAGCTCACCACCTCTGGGGTCCTATGGCTACACCTTC CASSPPLGSYGYTF
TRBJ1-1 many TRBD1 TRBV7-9 TGTGCCAGCAGCCACCGACCCTGGACAGGGGGGGACCCTGAAGCTTTCTTT CASSHRPWTGGDPEAFF